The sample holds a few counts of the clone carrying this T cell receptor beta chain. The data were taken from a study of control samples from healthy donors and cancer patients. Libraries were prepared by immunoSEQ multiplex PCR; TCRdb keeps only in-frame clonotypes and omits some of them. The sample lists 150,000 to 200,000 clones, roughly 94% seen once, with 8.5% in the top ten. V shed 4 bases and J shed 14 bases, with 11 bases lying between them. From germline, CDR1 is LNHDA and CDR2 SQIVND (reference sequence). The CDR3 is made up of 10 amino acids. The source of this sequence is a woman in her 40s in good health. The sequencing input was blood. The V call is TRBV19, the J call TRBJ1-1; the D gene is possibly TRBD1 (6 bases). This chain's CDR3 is CASSTGVAFF. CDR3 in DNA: TGTGCCAGTAGTACAGGGGTTGCGTTCTTT.